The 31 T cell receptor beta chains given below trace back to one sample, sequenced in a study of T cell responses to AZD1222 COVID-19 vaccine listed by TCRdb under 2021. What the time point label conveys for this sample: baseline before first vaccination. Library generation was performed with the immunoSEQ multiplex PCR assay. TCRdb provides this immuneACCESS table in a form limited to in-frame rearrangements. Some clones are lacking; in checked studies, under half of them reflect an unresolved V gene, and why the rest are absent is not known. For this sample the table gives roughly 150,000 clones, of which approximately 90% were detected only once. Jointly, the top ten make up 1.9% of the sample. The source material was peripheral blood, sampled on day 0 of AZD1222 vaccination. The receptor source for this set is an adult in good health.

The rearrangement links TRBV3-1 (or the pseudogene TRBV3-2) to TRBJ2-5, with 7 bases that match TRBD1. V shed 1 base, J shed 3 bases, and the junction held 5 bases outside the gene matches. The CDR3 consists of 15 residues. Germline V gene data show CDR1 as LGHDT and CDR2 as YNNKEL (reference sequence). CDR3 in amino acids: CASSQVKGAKETQYF. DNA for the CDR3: TGTGCCAGCAGCCAAGTGAAGGGGGCCAAAGAGACCCAGTACTTC.

CDR3 nucleotides: TGTGCCAGCAGTTCGGGCCTCCCCAATCAGCCCCAGCATTTT. Translating gives CASSSGLPNQPQHF. This rearrangement joins TRBV6-4 to TRBJ1-5; D is uncertain. The length of the CDR3 is 14 residues. Germline V gives CDR1 MRHNA, CDR2 SNTAGT. Trimming left V 5 bases short and J 3 bases short, with 11 bases between.

CDR3 loop: CASSLRPPNSPLHF. The CDR3 bases are TGTGCCAGCAGTTTAAGGCCCCCTAATTCACCCCTCCACTTT. This chain uses TRBV28 with TRBJ1-6; the D is unclear. CDR1 MDHEN and CDR2 SYDVKM come from the germline V gene. Deletions cut 2 bases from V and 6 bases from J, with 8 bases between. The CDR3 covers 14 residues.

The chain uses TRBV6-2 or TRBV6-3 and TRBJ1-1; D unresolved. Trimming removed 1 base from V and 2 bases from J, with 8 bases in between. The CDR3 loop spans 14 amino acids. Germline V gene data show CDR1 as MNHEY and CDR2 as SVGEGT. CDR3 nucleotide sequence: TGTGCCAGCAGTTACTTCCTCATTAACACTGAAGCTTTCTTT. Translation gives CASSYFLINTEAFF.

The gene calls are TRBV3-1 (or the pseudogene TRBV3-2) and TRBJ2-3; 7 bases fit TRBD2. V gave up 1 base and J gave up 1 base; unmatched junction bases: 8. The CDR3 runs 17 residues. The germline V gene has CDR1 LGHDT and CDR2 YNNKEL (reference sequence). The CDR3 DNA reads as TGTGCCAGCAGCCAAGGGGTCGGGGGGAGCGGCACAGATACGCAGTATTTT. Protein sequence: CASSQGVGGSGTDTQYF.

The CDR3 region is CASSLGTGSGNTIYF. The CDR3 DNA reads TGTGCCAGCAGCTTGGGAACAGGGTCTGGAAACACCATATATTTT. The chain couples TRBV5-5 to TRBJ1-3; D is perhaps TRBD1 (6 bases). The CDR3 covers 15 residues. Germline CDR1 and CDR2: SGHKS and YYEKEE (reference sequence). Trimming pared 0 bases from V and 1 base from J, leaving 8 bases between.

CDR3 nucleotide sequence: TGTGCCAGCAGCCCTTTTGGGGCAGGGTATGGCTACACCTTC. Translated, it gives CASSPFGAGYGYTF. This chain connects TRBV11-2 to TRBJ1-2, with D maybe TRBD1 (5 bases). The V end lost 5 bases, the J end lost 5 bases, and 15 bases lay between the germline ends. Germline assignment: CDR1 SGHAT and CDR2 FQNNGV. The CDR3 extends over 14 amino acids.

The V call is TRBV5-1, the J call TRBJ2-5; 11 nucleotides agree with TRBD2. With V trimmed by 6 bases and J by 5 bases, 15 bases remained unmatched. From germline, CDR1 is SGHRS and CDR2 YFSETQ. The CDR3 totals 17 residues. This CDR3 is CASKVLAGVSGWETQYF. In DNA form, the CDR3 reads TGCGCCAGCAAGGTACTAGCGGGAGTGTCAGGATGGGAGACCCAGTACTTC.

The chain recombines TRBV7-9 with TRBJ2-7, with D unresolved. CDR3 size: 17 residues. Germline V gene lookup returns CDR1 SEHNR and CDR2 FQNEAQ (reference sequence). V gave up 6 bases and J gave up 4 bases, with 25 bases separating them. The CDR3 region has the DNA TGTGCCAGCAGTCCGTCTGGGTCAGGCACGGAACAATACGAGCAGTACTTC. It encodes CASSPSGSGTEQYEQYF. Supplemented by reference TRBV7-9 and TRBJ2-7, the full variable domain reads DTGVSQNPRHKITKRGQNVTFRCDPISEHNRLYWYRQTLGQGPEFLTYFQNEAQLEKSRLLSDRFSAERPKGSFSTLEIQRTEQGDSAMYLCASSPSGSGTEQYEQYFGPGTRLTVT.

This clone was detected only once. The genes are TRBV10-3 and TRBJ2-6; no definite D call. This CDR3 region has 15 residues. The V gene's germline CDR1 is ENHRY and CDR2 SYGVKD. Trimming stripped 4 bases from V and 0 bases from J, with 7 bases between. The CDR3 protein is CAISARSSGANVLTF. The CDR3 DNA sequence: TGTGCCATCAGTGCACGGAGCTCTGGGGCCAACGTCCTGACTTTC.

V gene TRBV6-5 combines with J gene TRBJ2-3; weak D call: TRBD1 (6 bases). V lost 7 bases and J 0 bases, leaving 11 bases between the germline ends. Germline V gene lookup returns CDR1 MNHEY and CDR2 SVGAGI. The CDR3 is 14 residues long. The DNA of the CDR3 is TGTGCCAGCAATAAACAGGGTAGCACAGATACGCAGTATTTT. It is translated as CASNKQGSTDTQYF.

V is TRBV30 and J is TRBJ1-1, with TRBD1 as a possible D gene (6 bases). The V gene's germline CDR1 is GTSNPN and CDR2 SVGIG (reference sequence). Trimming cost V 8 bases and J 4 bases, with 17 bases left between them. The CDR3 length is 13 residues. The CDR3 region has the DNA TGTGCCGGGTACAGGGAAGTAGGCACTGAAGCTTTCTTT. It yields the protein CAGYREVGTEAFF.

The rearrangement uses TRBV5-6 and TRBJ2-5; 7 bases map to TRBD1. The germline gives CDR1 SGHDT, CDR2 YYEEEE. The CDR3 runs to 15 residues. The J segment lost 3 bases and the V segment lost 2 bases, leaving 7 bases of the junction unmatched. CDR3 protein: CASSFGTEVEETQYF. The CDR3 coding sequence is TGTGCCAGCAGCTTTGGGACAGAAGTAGAAGAGACCCAGTACTTC.

The CDR3 region is CAVGVRANTEAFF. As DNA, the CDR3 is TGTGCCGTCGGGGTGAGGGCGAACACTGAAGCTTTCTTT. The genes are TRBV15 and TRBJ1-1; D is undetermined. There are 13 residues in the CDR3. Between the trimmed V and J ends, which lost 11 bases and 1 base, there was a span of 14 bases. CDR1 is LNHNV, CDR2 YYDKDF, per germline (reference sequence).

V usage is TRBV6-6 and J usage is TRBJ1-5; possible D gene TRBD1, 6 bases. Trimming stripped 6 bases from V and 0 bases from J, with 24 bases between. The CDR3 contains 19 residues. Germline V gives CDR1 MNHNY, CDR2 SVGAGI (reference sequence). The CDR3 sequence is CASSWVRSRGYYSNQPQHF. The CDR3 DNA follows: TGTGCCAGCAGCTGGGTGCGGTCCAGGGGATACTATAGCAATCAGCCCCAGCATTTT.

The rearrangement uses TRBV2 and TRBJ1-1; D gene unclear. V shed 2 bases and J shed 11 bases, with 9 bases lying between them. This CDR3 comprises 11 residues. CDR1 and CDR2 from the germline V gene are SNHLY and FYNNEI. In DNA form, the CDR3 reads TGTGCCAGCAGTGAAACCTGGGATGCTTTCTTT. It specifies CASSETWDAFF.

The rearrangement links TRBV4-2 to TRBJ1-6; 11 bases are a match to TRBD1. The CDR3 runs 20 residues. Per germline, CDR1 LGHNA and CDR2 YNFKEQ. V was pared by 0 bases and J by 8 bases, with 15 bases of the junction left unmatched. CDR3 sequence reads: CASSQDFRTGGLLTDSPLHF. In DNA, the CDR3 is TGTGCCAGCAGCCAAGATTTTCGGACAGGGGGCCTATTAACGGATTCACCCCTCCACTTT.

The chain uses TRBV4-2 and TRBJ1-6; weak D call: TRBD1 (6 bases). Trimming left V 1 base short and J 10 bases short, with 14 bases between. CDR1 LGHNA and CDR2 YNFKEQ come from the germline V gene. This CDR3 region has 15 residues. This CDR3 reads CASSQVSQGRSPLHF. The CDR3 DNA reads TGTGCCAGCAGCCAAGTTTCACAGGGAAGATCACCCCTCCACTTT.

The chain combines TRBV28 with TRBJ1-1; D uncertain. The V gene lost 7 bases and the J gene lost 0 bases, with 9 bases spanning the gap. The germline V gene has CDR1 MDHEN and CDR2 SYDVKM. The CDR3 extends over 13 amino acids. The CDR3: CASKWALNTEAFF. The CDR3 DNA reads TGTGCCAGCAAATGGGCCTTGAACACTGAAGCTTTCTTT.

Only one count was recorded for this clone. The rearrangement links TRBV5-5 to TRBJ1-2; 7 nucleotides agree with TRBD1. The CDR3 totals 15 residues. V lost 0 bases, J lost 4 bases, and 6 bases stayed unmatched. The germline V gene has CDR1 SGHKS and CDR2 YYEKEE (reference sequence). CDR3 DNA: TGTGCCAGCAGCTTGGACAGGGGTCGCGGCTATGGCTACACCTTC. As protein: CASSLDRGRGYGYTF.

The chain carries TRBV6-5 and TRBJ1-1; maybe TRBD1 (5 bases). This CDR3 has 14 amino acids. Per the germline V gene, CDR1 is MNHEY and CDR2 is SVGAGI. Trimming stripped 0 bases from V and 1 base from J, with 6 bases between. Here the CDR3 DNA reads TGTGCCAGCAGTTACTCGGACAAGAACACTGAAGCTTTCTTT. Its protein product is CASSYSDKNTEAFF.

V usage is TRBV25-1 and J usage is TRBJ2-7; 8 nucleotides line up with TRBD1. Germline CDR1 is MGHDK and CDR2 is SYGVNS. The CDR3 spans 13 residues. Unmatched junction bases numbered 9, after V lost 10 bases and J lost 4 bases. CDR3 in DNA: TGTGCCACCCAAGACAGGGGTTCTTACGAGCAGTACTTC. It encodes CATQDRGSYEQYF.

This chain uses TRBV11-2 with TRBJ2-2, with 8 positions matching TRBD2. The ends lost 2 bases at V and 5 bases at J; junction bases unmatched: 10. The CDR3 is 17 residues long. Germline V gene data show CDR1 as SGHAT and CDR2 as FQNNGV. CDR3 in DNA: TGTGCCAGCAGCTTACGACCAATAGCGGGGCTGACCGGGGAGCTGTTTTTT. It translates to CASSLRPIAGLTGELFF.

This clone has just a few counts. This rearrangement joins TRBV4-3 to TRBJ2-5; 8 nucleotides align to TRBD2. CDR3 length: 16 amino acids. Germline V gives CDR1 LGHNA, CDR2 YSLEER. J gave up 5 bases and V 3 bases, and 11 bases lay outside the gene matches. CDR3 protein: CASSQRGGGSAETQYF. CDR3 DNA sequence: TGCGCCAGCAGCCAGCGGGGCGGGGGGTCGGCGGAGACCCAGTACTTC.

CDR3 sequence (DNA): TGTGCCAGTTCGGGGACACGTAGCTGGAGCCCCTACAATGAGCAGTTCTTC. It codes for CASSGTRSWSPYNEQFF. The chain carries TRBV19 and TRBJ2-1; TRBD1 might be the D (6 bases). Germline values: CDR1 LNHDA, CDR2 SQIVND (reference sequence). The V and J ends lost 8 bases and 2 bases respectively, with 22 bases between them. This CDR3 is built from 17 residues.

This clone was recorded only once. Written as DNA, the CDR3 is TGCAGTGCTAGTATCCCAAAAAGCTATGGCTACACCTTC. Its translation: CSASIPKSYGYTF. The chain links TRBV20-1 to TRBJ1-2; D unresolved. The CDR3 loop spans 13 amino acids. The germline gives CDR1 DFQATT, CDR2 SNEGSKA (reference sequence). Deletions cut 3 bases from V and 4 bases from J, with 12 bases between.

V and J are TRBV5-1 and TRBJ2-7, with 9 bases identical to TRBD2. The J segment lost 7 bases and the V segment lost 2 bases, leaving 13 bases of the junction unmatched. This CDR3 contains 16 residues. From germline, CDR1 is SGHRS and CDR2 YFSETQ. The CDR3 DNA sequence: TGCGCCAGCAGCTTACCCCGGTCTAGCGGGGAGGGGGAGCAGTACTTC. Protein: CASSLPRSSGEGEQYF.

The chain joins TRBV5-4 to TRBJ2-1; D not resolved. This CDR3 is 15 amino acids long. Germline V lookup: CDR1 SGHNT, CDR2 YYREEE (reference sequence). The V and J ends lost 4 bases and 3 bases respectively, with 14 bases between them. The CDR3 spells CASSLDPRDYNEQFF. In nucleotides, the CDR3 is TGTGCCAGCAGCCTCGACCCGAGAGACTACAATGAGCAGTTCTTC.

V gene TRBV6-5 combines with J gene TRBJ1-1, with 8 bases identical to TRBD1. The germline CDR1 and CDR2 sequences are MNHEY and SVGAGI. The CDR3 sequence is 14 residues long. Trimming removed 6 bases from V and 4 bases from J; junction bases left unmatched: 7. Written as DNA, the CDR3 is TGTGCCAGCAGAGAGACAGGGGTCCGCACTGAAGCTTTCTTT. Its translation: CASRETGVRTEAFF.

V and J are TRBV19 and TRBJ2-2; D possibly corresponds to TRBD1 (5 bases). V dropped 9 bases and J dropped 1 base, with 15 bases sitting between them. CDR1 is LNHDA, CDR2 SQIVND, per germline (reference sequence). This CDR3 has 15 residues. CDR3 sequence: CASTLRTWNTGELFF. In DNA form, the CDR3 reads TGTGCCAGCACACTCCGGACATGGAACACCGGGGAGCTGTTTTTT.

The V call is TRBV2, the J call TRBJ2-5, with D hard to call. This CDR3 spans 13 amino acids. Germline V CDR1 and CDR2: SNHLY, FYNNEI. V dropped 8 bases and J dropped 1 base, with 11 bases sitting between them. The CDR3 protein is CASALLLQETQYF. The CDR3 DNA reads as TGTGCCAGCGCTCTACTACTCCAAGAGACCCAGTACTTC.